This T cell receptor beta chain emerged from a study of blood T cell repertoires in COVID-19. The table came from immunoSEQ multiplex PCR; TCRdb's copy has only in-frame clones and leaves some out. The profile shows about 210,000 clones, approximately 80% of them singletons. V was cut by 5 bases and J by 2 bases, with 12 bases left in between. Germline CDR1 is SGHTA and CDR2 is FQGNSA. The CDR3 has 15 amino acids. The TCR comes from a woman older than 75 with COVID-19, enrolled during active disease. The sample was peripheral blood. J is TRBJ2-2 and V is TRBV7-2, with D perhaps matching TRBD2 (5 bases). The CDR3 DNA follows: TGTGCCAGCAGCAAAAGCCGGGAAAACACCGGGGAGCTGTTTTTT. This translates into CASSKSRENTGELFF.